This T cell receptor beta chain was retrieved from a study of T cell responses to AZD1222 COVID-19 vaccine. Repertoires were generated with immunoSEQ multiplex PCR, while TCRdb's copy carries only in-frame clones and drops some. This sample has around 44,000 clones; 80% to 90% occur once, and the top ten carry 6.5% to 8.5%. Regarding this clone: Its antigen is not identified.

Overall study findings and caveats: There were mostly white British donors and more females than males, and clonal diversity was possibly underestimated. No repertoire was sampled before or during the peak T cell response, only after it. A reported finding is that nearly half of spike-specific TCRs target unmutated variant regions.

This CDR3 has 16 amino acids. Per the germline V gene, CDR1 is SGHRS and CDR2 is YFSETQ. Trimming took off 0 bases at V and 0 bases at J, with 9 bases between the two ends. The chain links TRBV5-1 to TRBJ1-4; D gene ambiguous. The sequence was collected from an adult who received the AZD1222 COVID-19 vaccine. The source was peripheral blood, collected 28 days after the second AZD1222 dose. CDR3 coding DNA: TGCGCCAGCAGCTTGGGTATAGGGTCAACTAATGAAAAACTGTTTTTT. Protein product: CASSLGIGSTNEKLFF.